The 30 T cell receptor beta chains below were found in one sample sequenced in a study of cytomegalovirus exposure and HLA in healthy donors. The PCR was carried out with 60 Vbeta primers and 13 Jbeta primers. This table comes from immunoSEQ multiplex PCR, and its TCRdb copy is limited to in-frame clones, with some not included. The table lists some 130,000 clones, 60% to 80% of them singletons. The sequencing input was PBMCs. The receptor set was obtained from a male donor in good health and CMV-seronegative.

This clone was found a few times. This CDR3 is CATSRDSNSQYF. CDR3 DNA sequence: TGTGCCACCAGCAGAGATAGTAACTCGCAGTACTTC. The chain couples TRBV15 to TRBJ2-7; no clear D gene. V was trimmed by 0 bases and J by 9 bases, leaving 9 bases between them. Germline V lookup: CDR1 LNHNV, CDR2 YYDKDF (reference sequence). The CDR3 has 12 residues.

The chain has TRBV6-1 and TRBJ1-2; no reliable D call. V was shortened by 5 bases and J by 2 bases, with 15 bases between the two germline ends. CDR3 length: 15 amino acids. The germline CDR1 and CDR2 sequences are MNHNS and SASEGT. The CDR3 nucleotides are TGTGCCAGCAGTCCTAACGGCGGGAACAACTATGGCTACACCTTC. Its translation: CASSPNGGNNYGYTF.

The chain couples TRBV4-1 to TRBJ1-5; 7 bases align to TRBD1. V lost 0 bases to trimming and J lost 3 bases; unmatched junction nucleotides: 8. The CDR3 is 17 residues long. Germline V gene lookup returns CDR1 MGHRA and CDR2 YSYEKL. Here the CDR3 reads CASSQDSRGTYNQPQHF. The CDR3, as DNA: TGCGCCAGCAGCCAAGATAGCAGGGGGACTTACAATCAGCCCCAGCATTTT.

The chain has TRBV6-5 and TRBJ2-7; D possibly corresponds to TRBD1 (5 bases). Germline V gives CDR1 MNHEY, CDR2 SVGAGI. V was clipped by 2 bases and J by 5 bases, with 7 bases between them. CDR3 length: 12 residues. In nucleotides, the CDR3 is TGTGCCAGCAGTTACCAGGGCGACGAGCAGTACTTC. Amino acid sequence: CASSYQGDEQYF.

The chain recombines TRBV5-1 with TRBJ2-2; 13 bases fit TRBD2. V was pared by 3 bases and J by 5 bases, with 1 base of the junction left unmatched. Germline V lookup: CDR1 SGHRS, CDR2 YFSETQ. The CDR3 has 15 amino acids. The CDR3 sequence is CASSWTSGSTGELFF. The CDR3 region has the DNA TGCGCCAGCAGCTGGACTAGCGGGAGTACCGGGGAGCTGTTTTTT.

V usage is TRBV2 and J usage is TRBJ2-7; weak D call: TRBD1 (6 bases). Per germline, CDR1 SNHLY and CDR2 FYNNEI. Between the trimmed V and J ends, which lost 6 bases and 0 bases, there was a span of 12 bases. The CDR3 has 14 amino acids. As DNA, the CDR3 is TGTGCCAGCAGCGTCGACAGGAGCTCCTACGAGCAGTACTTC. Amino acid sequence: CASSVDRSSYEQYF.

Note on this clone: Germline is not matched at one junction end, which may reflect a read error. This chain links TRBV7-9 with TRBJ1-1; D unclear. Germline CDR1 and CDR2: SEHNR and FQNEAQ (reference sequence). This CDR3 spans 10 amino acids. CDR3 DNA: TGTTCCAGCCCTAGCTTAGAAGCTTTCTTT. Amino acid sequence: CSSPSLEAFF.

V is TRBV27 and J is TRBJ2-7; the match to TRBD1 covers 7 bases. The ends lost 0 bases at V and 2 bases at J; junction bases unmatched: 10. The CDR3 loop spans 17 amino acids. From germline, CDR1 is MNHEY and CDR2 SMNVEV (reference sequence). The CDR3 reads CASSLSPDRLKPYEQYF. The CDR3 DNA reads as TGTGCCAGCAGTTTATCCCCGGACAGGTTAAAACCCTACGAGCAGTACTTC.

The chain has TRBV7-8 and TRBJ1-3; TRBD1 aligns across 9 bases. The CDR3 contains 15 residues. CDR1 and CDR2 (germline): SGHVS, FQNEAQ. V shed 5 bases and J 4 bases; nucleotides not matched to a gene: 6. CDR3 DNA: TGTGCCAGCAGCGTAGAAGACAGGGGGGGAAACACCATATATTTT. This sequence encodes CASSVEDRGGNTIYF.

This clone was observed a handful of times. The chain couples TRBV10-1 to TRBJ2-7; D not certain. Germline CDR1 WNHNN, CDR2 SYGVQD (reference sequence). Trimming stripped 0 bases from V and 2 bases from J, with 8 bases between. There are 14 residues in the CDR3. The CDR3 DNA sequence: TGCGCCAGCAGTGAGTCTGGCAAAACCTACGAGCAGTACTTC. Translated: CASSESGKTYEQYF.

As for this clone: The sample holds other DNA sequences that translate to the same CDR3. This chain connects TRBV7-3 to TRBJ2-3; 12 bases map to TRBD2. The CDR3 contains 16 residues. CDR1 SGHTA and CDR2 FQGTGA come from the germline V gene. V was pared by 4 bases and J by 4 bases, with 6 bases of the junction left unmatched. CDR3 in amino acids: CASSSGLAGGADTQYF. DNA of the CDR3: TGTGCCAGCAGCTCGGGGCTAGCGGGAGGGGCAGATACGCAGTATTTT.

The V call is TRBV9, the J call TRBJ1-4, with TRBD1 identical over 7 bases. CDR1 SGDLS and CDR2 YYNGEE come from the germline V gene. This CDR3 has 14 residues. V gave up 3 bases and J gave up 3 bases; unmatched junction bases: 2. The CDR3, as DNA: TGTGCCAGCAGCGAGGGGGCGGCTAATGAAAAACTGTTTTTT. Encoded protein: CASSEGAANEKLFF.

The V gene is TRBV7-9, the J gene TRBJ2-5; 7 nucleotides line up with TRBD1. The germline CDR1 and CDR2 sequences are SEHNR and FQNEAQ (reference sequence). Losses at the gene ends were 5 bases for V and 1 base for J; bases not matched to a gene: 7. This CDR3 comprises 15 residues. DNA for the CDR3: TGTGCCAGCAGCCTCTCACAGGGGCCCCAAGAGACCCAGTACTTC. Encoded protein: CASSLSQGPQETQYF. Combining the CDR3 with reference TRBV7-9 and TRBJ2-5 gives the whole variable domain DTGVSQNPRHKITKRGQNVTFRCDPISEHNRLYWYRQTLGQGPEFLTYFQNEAQLEKSRLLSDRFSAERPKGSFSTLEIQRTEQGDSAMYLCASSLSQGPQETQYFGPGTRLLVL.

The chain links TRBV5-6 to TRBJ1-5, with TRBD1 as a possible D gene (6 bases). The CDR3 contains 16 residues. Looked up from germline, CDR1 is SGHDT and CDR2 is YYEEEE. Trimming stripped 6 bases from V and 4 bases from J, with 20 bases between. The CDR3 DNA reads TGTGCCAGCAATAAGCGGGGGGCCGGTCTAAATCAGCCCCAGCATTTT. It encodes CASNKRGAGLNQPQHF. The whole variable domain, filled in from reference TRBV5-6 and TRBJ1-5, reads DAGVTQSPTHLIKTRGQQVTLRCSPKSGHDTVSWYQQALGQGPQFIFQYYEEEERQRGNFPDRFSGHQFPNYSSELNVNALLLGDSALYLCASNKRGAGLNQPQHFGDGTRLSIL.

The chain recombines TRBV6-6 with TRBJ2-7; TRBD1 aligns across 10 bases. The CDR3 covers 16 residues. V lost 0 bases to trimming and J lost 2 bases; unmatched junction nucleotides: 4. The germline gives CDR1 MNHNY, CDR2 SVGAGI (reference sequence). The CDR3: CASSYSDRGGTYEQYF. CDR3 nucleotide sequence: TGTGCCAGCAGTTACTCGGACAGGGGGGGGACCTACGAGCAGTACTTC.

CDR3: CASRTTTRDRGQSPLHF. CDR3 in DNA: TGTGCCAGCAGAACTACTACCCGGGACAGGGGGCAATCACCCCTCCACTTT. V usage is TRBV2 and J usage is TRBJ1-6; TRBD1 agrees at 12 bases. The CDR3 runs to 17 residues. Germline-derived CDR1 and CDR2 are SNHLY and FYNNEI. The junction had 13 bases not matched to a gene; V was cut back by 6 bases and J by 10 bases.

The chain combines TRBV9 with TRBJ1-2; 7 bases are a match to TRBD1. The CDR3 is 18 residues long. Germline V gene sequence: CDR1 SGDLS, CDR2 YYNGEE. Trimming took 0 bases from V and 1 from J; bases not matched to a gene: 12. In nucleotides, the CDR3 is TGTGCCAGCAGCGTAGGAAGAGCAGAAGGGGGCCATAACTATGGCTACACCTTC. Amino acid sequence: CASSVGRAEGGHNYGYTF.

This chain uses TRBV2 with TRBJ2-3, with 8 positions matching TRBD1. The CDR3 is 15 residues long. Germline V CDR1 and CDR2: SNHLY, FYNNEI. The ends lost 6 bases at V and 1 base at J; junction bases unmatched: 6. The DNA of the CDR3 is TGTGCCAGCAGCTACAGGGGGGAGGGCACAGATACGCAGTATTTT. Translation gives CASSYRGEGTDTQYF.

The chain's CDR3 is CASSYSAGGEGPQYF. The CDR3 DNA sequence: TGTGCCAGCAGTTACTCAGCCGGGGGTGAGGGGCCTCAGTACTTC. This chain uses TRBV6-5 with TRBJ2-5, with D possibly matching TRBD2 (6 bases). This CDR3 comprises 15 residues. Germline V lookup: CDR1 MNHEY, CDR2 SVGAGI. Trimming took off 0 bases at V and 11 bases at J, with 19 bases between the two ends.

This clone showed up just once. V usage is TRBV9 and J usage is TRBJ2-1, with 8 bases identical to TRBD1. CDR1 and CDR2 from the germline V gene are SGDLS and YYNGEE. Unmatched junction bases numbered 1, after V lost 3 bases and J lost 2 bases. This CDR3 is 14 amino acids long. CDR3 in amino acids: CASSGTGPYNEQFF. CDR3 DNA: TGTGCCAGCAGCGGGACAGGGCCCTACAATGAGCAGTTCTTC.

This clone was seen just once. This rearrangement joins TRBV27 to TRBJ1-6; D is unclear. Germline V lookup: CDR1 MNHEY, CDR2 SMNVEV (reference sequence). The CDR3 has 15 amino acids. V was cut by 5 bases and J by 3 bases, with 11 bases left in between. In DNA form, the CDR3 reads TGTGCCAGCAGTCCGGTTCGGGACTATAATTCACCCCTCCACTTT. This gives the protein CASSPVRDYNSPLHF.

This clone came up a few times. This chain joins TRBV12-5 and TRBJ1-5; maybe TRBD1 (5 bases). From germline, CDR1 is LGHNT and CDR2 FRNRAP. This CDR3 is 14 amino acids long. V shed 1 base and J shed 5 bases, with 9 bases lying between them. The CDR3 DNA follows: TGTGCTAGTGGTTTGGGACAGTCTTATCAGCCCCAGCATTTT. Translation gives CASGLGQSYQPQHF.

This chain joins TRBV4-1 and TRBJ1-1; D ambiguous. Trimming pared 1 base from V and 2 bases from J, leaving 8 bases between. Germline values: CDR1 MGHRA, CDR2 YSYEKL. The CDR3 extends over 14 amino acids. The CDR3 DNA sequence: TGCGCCAGCAGCCAAGCTACAGCTAACACTGAAGCTTTCTTT. It codes for CASSQATANTEAFF.

This clone was seen only once. This chain links TRBV6-5 with TRBJ2-7; D is perhaps TRBD1 (5 bases). CDR1 and CDR2 from the germline V gene are MNHEY and SVGAGI. The CDR3 contains 15 residues. Trimming removed 10 bases from V and 0 bases from J, with 19 bases in between. The CDR3 here is CATLEPGQSSYEQYF. The CDR3 coding sequence is TGTGCCACCCTGGAGCCAGGACAAAGCTCCTACGAGCAGTACTTC.

This sequence joins TRBV5-4 and TRBJ1-1; D may be TRBD1 (6 bases). Germline V lookup: CDR1 SGHNT, CDR2 YYREEE (reference sequence). V lost 6 bases to trimming and J lost 1 base, with 16 bases between them. This CDR3 has 15 amino acids. DNA of the CDR3: TGTGCCAGCACTCACACCGGGACAAAGAACACTGAAGCTTTCTTT. Translated: CASTHTGTKNTEAFF.

The V and J genes are TRBV7-9 and TRBJ2-3; 7 bases are shared with TRBD2. Trimming took 3 bases from V and 1 from J; bases not matched to a gene: 10. The CDR3 is 17 amino acids. Germline CDR1 reads SEHNR; CDR2 reads FQNEAQ (reference sequence). The DNA for the CDR3 is TGTGCCAGCAGCTTCGGCGGGAGAAGTTGGCGCACAGATACGCAGTATTTT. It encodes CASSFGGRSWRTDTQYF.

CDR3 amino acids: CASSPPTASYNEQFF. CDR3 nucleotide sequence: TGTGCCAGCAGTCCCCCTACAGCCTCCTACAATGAGCAGTTCTTC. V is TRBV6-6 and J is TRBJ2-1; D is uncertain. The CDR3 loop spans 15 amino acids. V lost 5 bases and J lost 0, with 11 bases in between. The germline V gene has CDR1 MNHNY and CDR2 SVGAGI (reference sequence).

The chain employs TRBV5-6 and TRBJ2-1, with 9 bases matching TRBD2. V shed 4 bases, J shed 0 bases, and the junction held 11 bases outside the gene matches. The CDR3 consists of 18 residues. Germline V gene sequence: CDR1 SGHDT, CDR2 YYEEEE. The CDR3 sequence: CASSPGVREGPSYNEQFF. In DNA form, the CDR3 reads TGTGCCAGCAGCCCCGGCGTGCGGGAGGGCCCCTCCTACAATGAGCAGTTCTTC. The full variable domain, rest sourced from reference TRBV5-6 and TRBJ2-1, is DAGVTQSPTHLIKTRGQQVTLRCSPKSGHDTVSWYQQALGQGPQFIFQYYEEEERQRGNFPDRFSGHQFPNYSSELNVNALLLGDSALYLCASSPGVREGPSYNEQFFGPGTRLTVL.

The genes are TRBV21-1 and TRBJ1-5; TRBD1, the table's D call, lacks a check against the DNA. TRBV21-1 is assigned pseudogene status. The CDR3 loop spans 15 amino acids. Written as DNA, the CDR3 is TGTGCCAGCAGCAACCGGGACAGGGACCATCAGCCCCAGCATTTT. Protein product: CASSNRDRDHQPQHF.

The V call is TRBV5-4, the J call TRBJ1-4; 11 bases match TRBD1. The CDR3 has 15 residues. CDR1 is SGHNT, CDR2 YYREEE, per germline (reference sequence). The ends lost 4 bases at V and 6 bases at J; junction bases unmatched: 5. The CDR3 is CASSLPGQGDEKLFF. The CDR3 region has the DNA TGTGCCAGCAGCCTTCCGGGACAGGGGGATGAAAAACTGTTTTTT.